One and the same sample provided the 32 T cell receptor beta chains below, sequenced in a study of spatial heterogeneity in lung cancer. TCRdb itself ran the 5' RACE reads through MiXCR, one entry per CDR3 protein. Counted here are approximately 730 distinct CDR3 sequences, around 16% occurring once; the ten biggest clones make up 30% to 35%. The time point: sample taken at primary tumor resection. Sequencing covered unsorted whole RNA taken from tumor, nontumor lung or frozen PBMC. The material was PBMCs, obtained at surgery. These receptors were obtained from a male donor with early-stage non-small cell lung cancer.

By proportion, this clonotype is large. Being off target in a library aimed at alpha chains, this beta chain has a size of little meaning. This chain joins TRBV7-8 and TRBJ2-7; 9 nucleotides agree with TRBD1. Germline V lookup: CDR1 SGHVS, CDR2 FQNEAQ. V dropped 5 bases and J dropped 6; count of bases not matched to a gene: 8. This CDR3 has 14 amino acids. The DNA of the CDR3 is TGTGCCAGCAGCCTTCCGGGACAGGGTCTCGAGCAGTACTTC. Encoded protein: CASSLPGQGLEQYF.

This clonotype is labeled large (0.1 to 1%). The library was built for alpha chains, so this beta chain is an off-target read and its size means little. The gene calls are TRBV6-2 or TRBV6-3 and TRBJ2-2, with D possibly TRBD1 on 6 matching bases. The CDR3 has 14 residues. Germline CDR1 reads MNHEY; CDR2 reads SVGEGT. The V and J ends lost 6 bases and 6 bases respectively, with 14 bases between them. The chain's CDR3 is CASSLGHWSGELFF. The CDR3 bases are TGTGCCAGCAGCTTGGGACATTGGTCCGGGGAGCTGTTTTTT.

Of note for this clonotype: For a library built for alpha chains, this beta chain is a stray read; little rests on its size. This chain links TRBV12-3 or TRBV12-4 with TRBJ2-3, with D unclear. V gave up 6 bases and J gave up 1 base, with 11 bases separating them. This CDR3 has 14 residues. Here the CDR3 reads CASSESHGTDTQYF. DNA of the CDR3: TGTGCCAGCAGCGAGTCCCATGGCACAGATACGCAGTATTTT.

Relative to its sample, this clonotype is medium-sized. In a library made to pick up alpha chains, this beta chain is a stray read with a size that means little. The chain combines TRBV20-1 with TRBJ2-1; D may be TRBD1 (6 bases). The CDR3 consists of 14 residues. Germline values: CDR1 DFQATT, CDR2 SNEGSKA (reference sequence). With 6 bases removed from V and 4 bases from J, the gap between germline ends came to 16 bases. CDR3 sequence reads: CSAPPLDSYNEQFF. CDR3 DNA sequence: TGCAGTGCGCCCCCCCTGGACAGTTACAATGAGCAGTTCTTC.

This clonotype was observed a few times. With the library built for alpha chains, this beta chain is off target and its frequency is not meaningful. V is TRBV11-2 and J is TRBJ2-4; no reliable D call. V was shortened by 5 bases and J by 3 bases, with 5 bases between the two germline ends. Germline values: CDR1 SGHAT, CDR2 FQNNGV. There are 12 residues in the CDR3. CDR3 DNA sequence: TGTGCCAGCAGCGTTGGCAAAAACATTCAGTACTTC. Its translation: CASSVGKNIQYF.

This clonotype appeared a few times. This beta chain was picked up by a library intended for alpha chains and is off target, so its count carries little meaning. This chain's CDR3 is CASSQFRGYEQYF. The CDR3 DNA follows: TGTGCCAGCAGCCAATTTAGGGGTTACGAGCAGTACTTC. The V and J genes are TRBV7-2 and TRBJ2-7, with TRBD1 as a possible D gene (5 bases). In germline, CDR1 is SGHTA, CDR2 FQGNSA. The ends were cut back, 5 bases at V and 4 bases at J, with 12 bases in the middle. The CDR3 runs 13 residues.

As regards this clonotype: Because the library targeted alpha chains, this beta chain is an off-target read whose size means little. The V gene is TRBV12-3 or TRBV12-4, the J gene TRBJ2-7; D is uncertain. V lost 3 bases and J 5 bases, leaving 14 bases between the germline ends. This CDR3 spans 14 amino acids. The CDR3 reads CASSLSGNNNEQYF. Written as DNA, the CDR3 is TGTGCCAGCAGTTTGTCTGGGAACAACAACGAGCAGTACTTC.

This clonotype ranks as large. With the library built for alpha chains, this beta chain is off target and its frequency is not meaningful. The genes are TRBV7-3 and TRBJ2-1, with D possibly matching TRBD2 (5 bases). Germline lookup yields CDR1 SGHTA and CDR2 FQGTGA. This CDR3 has 13 amino acids. Trimming took 0 bases from V and 12 from J, leaving 12 bases between them. CDR3: CASSLTVGGRQFF. As DNA, the CDR3 is TGTGCCAGCAGCTTAACGGTAGGAGGAAGGCAGTTCTTC.

Remarks on this clonotype: For a library built for alpha chains, this beta chain is a stray read; little rests on its size. The genes are TRBV20-1 and TRBJ2-5; TRBD2 aligns across 7 bases. Germline assignment: CDR1 DFQATT and CDR2 SNEGSKA (reference sequence). V gave up 5 bases and J gave up 2 bases; unmatched junction bases: 14. The CDR3 consists of 16 residues. This chain's CDR3 is CSAAPGLLPPQETQYF. CDR3 coding DNA: TGCAGTGCTGCACCGGGACTACTCCCTCCACAAGAGACCCAGTACTTC.

With respect to this clonotype: Because the library targeted alpha chains, this beta chain is an off-target read whose size means little. The chain joins TRBV6-5 to TRBJ2-7; D is ambiguous. The germline CDR1 and CDR2 sequences are MNHEY and SVGAGI. This CDR3 is 13 amino acids long. Trimming removed 2 bases from V and 3 bases from J, with 8 bases in between. CDR3 protein: CASSYNGNYEQYF. In nucleotides, the CDR3 is TGTGCCAGCAGTTACAACGGCAACTACGAGCAGTACTTC.

By share of the sample, this clonotype is medium-sized. This beta chain is a stray read from a library made for alpha chains; its abundance is not meaningful. This sequence joins TRBV30 and TRBJ2-7; D gene unclear. CDR1 and CDR2 (germline): GTSNPN, SVGIG (reference sequence). The CDR3 is 13 amino acids. Trimming cost V 3 bases and J 0 bases, with 9 bases left between them. The CDR3 region has the DNA TGTGCCTGGAGGTCAGTTGACTCCTACGAGCAGTACTTC. This sequence encodes CAWRSVDSYEQYF.

There are a few counts of this clonotype. In a library made to pick up alpha chains, this beta chain is a stray read with a size that means little. The chain recombines TRBV18 with TRBJ1-2; 7 bases are a match to TRBD1. Looked up from germline, CDR1 is KGHSH and CDR2 is LQKENI. The CDR3 consists of 14 residues. J lost 4 bases, V lost 5 bases, and 7 bases had no gene match. The CDR3 DNA is TGTGCCAGCTCAGAAGGGACAGCTAGCTATGGCTACACCTTC. Translated: CASSEGTASYGYTF.

This clonotype turned up a few times. In a library made to pick up alpha chains, this beta chain is a stray read with a size that means little. The chain uses TRBV10-2 and TRBJ2-7; no definite D call. V was clipped by 7 bases and J by 3 bases, with 7 bases between them. The length of the CDR3 is 11 residues. Germline CDR1 and CDR2: WSHSY and SAAADI. The CDR3 DNA follows: TGCGCCAGCAAGTTCAACTACGAGCAGTACTTC. Its translation is CASKFNYEQYF.

This clonotype is categorized as large. This beta chain slipped into a library made for alpha chains as a stray read, so its size is not meaningful. V and J are TRBV2 and TRBJ2-7; no clear D gene. Looked up from germline, CDR1 is SNHLY and CDR2 is FYNNEI. This CDR3 has 13 residues. V was trimmed by 3 bases and J by 0 bases, leaving 6 bases between them. CDR3: CASSDLSSYEQYF. In DNA form, the CDR3 reads TGTGCCAGCAGTGACTTGAGCTCCTACGAGCAGTACTTC.

This clonotype is classed as large. Since the library was made to target alpha chains, this beta chain is a stray read and its abundance is not meaningful. This chain joins TRBV19 and TRBJ1-2, with D perhaps TRBD1 (6 bases). Germline CDR1 LNHDA, CDR2 SQIVND (reference sequence). The CDR3 contains 13 residues. V was pared by 5 bases and J by 8 bases, with 15 bases between. CDR3: CASSATGYSGYTF. CDR3 in DNA: TGTGCCAGTAGTGCCACAGGGTATAGCGGCTACACCTTC. Together with reference TRBV19 and TRBJ1-2, the CDR3 gives the full variable domain: DGGITQSPKYLFRKEGQNVTLSCEQNLNHDAMYWYRQDPGQGLRLIYYSQIVNDFQKGDIAEGYSVSREKKESFPLTVTSAQKNPTAFYLCASSATGYSGYTFGSGTRLTVV.

In its sample, this clonotype is large (0.1 to 1%). Being off target in a library aimed at alpha chains, this beta chain has a size of little meaning. The chain combines TRBV5-1 with TRBJ2-7, with 7 bases identical to TRBD2. The V gene's germline CDR1 is SGHRS and CDR2 YFSETQ. V lost 4 bases and J lost 6; bases outside the gene matches: 4. This CDR3 is 12 amino acids long. The CDR3 DNA follows: TGCGCCAGCAGCCTCTCTAGCGGCGAGCAGTACTTC. Encoded protein: CASSLSSGEQYF. Combining the CDR3 with reference TRBV5-1 and TRBJ2-7 gives the whole variable domain KAGVTQTPRYLIKTRGQQVTLSCSPISGHRSVSWYQQTPGQGLQFLFEYFSETQRNKGNFPGRFSGRQFSNSRSEMNVSTLELGDSALYLCASSLSSGEQYFGPGTRLTVT.

This clonotype ranks as medium-sized. Being off target in a library aimed at alpha chains, this beta chain has a size of little meaning. The V call is TRBV20-1, the J call TRBJ2-3; 7 bases match TRBD1. Germline V gene sequence: CDR1 DFQATT, CDR2 SNEGSKA (reference sequence). The length of the CDR3 is 14 residues. With 6 bases clipped from V and 7 bases from J, the junction kept 13 bases outside the gene matches. The CDR3 reads CSAGKPDRVYTQYF. CDR3 DNA sequence: TGCAGTGCAGGAAAACCCGACAGGGTTTATACGCAGTATTTT.

This clonotype counts as large. This beta chain slipped into a library made for alpha chains as a stray read, so its size is not meaningful. This rearrangement joins TRBV7-9 to TRBJ2-1; 10 bases align to TRBD2. With 0 bases clipped from V and 11 bases from J, the junction kept 4 bases outside the gene matches. The CDR3 contains 14 residues. Germline V gene lookup returns CDR1 SEHNR and CDR2 FQNEAQ (reference sequence). The CDR3 reads CASSLASGGTKQFF. The DNA of the CDR3 is TGTGCCAGCAGCTTAGCTAGCGGGGGGACGAAGCAGTTCTTC.

Points on this clonotype: This beta chain is an unintended read in a library built for alpha chains; its size means little. The chain carries TRBV19 and TRBJ1-5; D possibly corresponds to TRBD1 (6 bases). Germline CDR1 is LNHDA and CDR2 is SQIVND (reference sequence). The V end was cut by 11 bases, the J end by 4 bases, with 12 bases between. The CDR3 runs to 12 residues. This chain's CDR3 is CAARQANQPQHF. In nucleotides, the CDR3 is TGTGCCGCAAGACAGGCTAATCAGCCCCAGCATTTT.

Within the sample, this clonotype is large (0.1 to 1%). The library was built for alpha chains, so this beta chain is an off-target read and its size means little. V is TRBV7-2 and J is TRBJ2-5, with 8 nucleotides matching TRBD2. CDR1 SGHTA and CDR2 FQGNSA come from the germline V gene. The CDR3 contains 14 residues. Trimming removed 5 bases from V and 0 bases from J; junction bases left unmatched: 2. The chain's CDR3 is CASSRGGNQETQYF. CDR3 bases: TGTGCCAGCAGCCGGGGGGGCAACCAAGAGACCCAGTACTTC. Full variable domain (missing parts from reference TRBV7-2 and TRBJ2-5): GAGVSQSPSNKVTEKGKDVELRCDPISGHTALYWYRQSLGQGLEFLIYFQGNSAPDKSGLPSDRFSAERTGGSVSTLTIQRTQQEDSAVYLCASSRGGNQETQYFGPGTRLLVL.

On this clonotype: Found in a library prepared for alpha chains, this beta chain is an off-target read, and its abundance has little meaning. Here the CDR3 reads CSVESSGRDYTQYF. In DNA form, the CDR3 reads TGCAGCGTTGAATCGAGCGGGAGGGACTATACGCAGTATTTT. The V call is TRBV29-1, the J call TRBJ2-3; 10 bases match TRBD2. Germline V lookup: CDR1 SQVTM, CDR2 ANQGSEA. V gave up 2 bases and J gave up 7 bases; unmatched junction bases: 6. The CDR3 sequence is 14 residues long.

This clonotype is judged large. With the library built for alpha chains, this beta chain is off target and its frequency is not meaningful. The chain combines TRBV7-9 with TRBJ2-7; 10 positions agree with TRBD2. This CDR3 is built from 16 residues. V lost 4 bases to trimming and J lost 6 bases; unmatched junction nucleotides: 12. Germline loops: CDR1 SEHNR, CDR2 FQNEAQ (reference sequence). CDR3 residues: CASSSPLASGSPEQYF. The CDR3 bases are TGTGCCAGCAGCTCCCCGCTGGCTAGCGGGAGCCCCGAGCAGTACTTC.

Note on this clonotype: This beta chain is a stray read from a library made for alpha chains; its abundance is not meaningful. The chain employs TRBV12-3 or TRBV12-4 and TRBJ2-5; 7 bases map to TRBD1. V was clipped by 5 bases and J by 3 bases; unmatched bases: 6. The length of the CDR3 is 14 residues. DNA for the CDR3: TGTGCCAGCAGTACAGGACAGGAAGAAGAGACCCAGTACTTC. Translating gives CASSTGQEEETQYF.

To note about this clonotype: Since it is a stray read in a library aimed at alpha chains, this beta chain has a size that is not meaningful. The chain joins TRBV6-5 to TRBJ2-6, with D hard to call. This CDR3 has 13 residues. With 5 bases removed from V and 3 bases from J, the gap between germline ends came to 5 bases. In germline, CDR1 is MNHEY, CDR2 SVGAGI. The CDR3 region has the DNA TGTGCCAGCAGTGACGTTGGGGCCAACGTCCTGACTTTC. Protein sequence: CASSDVGANVLTF.

This clonotype was seen more than once but under ten times. Little can be read into the size of this beta chain, an off-target read in a library designed for alpha chains. The chain couples TRBV6-6 to TRBJ2-7, with a possible D match to TRBD1 (6 bases). Germline V gene lookup returns CDR1 MNHNY and CDR2 SVGAGI (reference sequence). V gave up 7 bases and J gave up 0 bases, with 13 bases separating them. This CDR3 is 14 amino acids long. The CDR3 loop is CASTFGTHSYEQYF. As DNA, the CDR3 is TGTGCCAGCACCTTTGGGACACACTCCTACGAGCAGTACTTC.

In its sample, this clonotype ranks as medium-sized. This beta chain is a stray read from a library made for alpha chains; its abundance is not meaningful. The chain recombines TRBV4-3 with TRBJ2-1; D not resolved. The CDR3 contains 13 residues. The V and J ends lost 0 bases and 7 bases respectively, with 7 bases between them. Looked up from germline, CDR1 is LGHNA and CDR2 is YSLEER. In DNA form, the CDR3 reads TGCGCCAGCAGCCAAGAGTACGGGAATGAGCAGTTCTTC. Translated, it gives CASSQEYGNEQFF.

As concerns this clonotype: This beta chain is a stray read from a library made for alpha chains; its abundance is not meaningful. The genes are TRBV5-1 and TRBJ2-3; D is ambiguous. The CDR3 is made up of 13 amino acids. Germline V lookup: CDR1 SGHRS, CDR2 YFSETQ. V lost 4 bases and J lost 1, with 7 bases in between. CDR3 nucleotides: TGCGCCAGCAGCCCACTCGGCACAGATACGCAGTATTTT. It specifies CASSPLGTDTQYF.

Concerning this clonotype: This beta chain represents an off-target read in a library built for alpha chains; its size is of limited meaning. In nucleotides, the CDR3 is TGTGCCAGCAGCCCCGGCTACGAGCAGTACTTC. Its translation is CASSPGYEQYF. This chain links TRBV9 with TRBJ2-7; D is unclear. The V and J ends lost 4 bases and 3 bases respectively, with 5 bases between them. The germline V gene has CDR1 SGDLS and CDR2 YYNGEE. This CDR3 spans 11 amino acids. The full variable domain, with the rest looked up from reference TRBV9 and TRBJ2-7, is DSGVTQTPKHLITATGQRVTLRCSPRSGDLSVYWYQQSLDQGLQFLIQYYNGEERAKGNILERFSAQQFPDLHSELNLSSLELGDSALYFCASSPGYEQYFGPGTRLTVT.

By frequency in the sample, this clonotype is large. Because this beta chain is a stray read in a library intended to capture alpha chains, its abundance should not be given much weight. This chain links TRBV12-3 or TRBV12-4 with TRBJ1-1, with D uncertain. The CDR3 has 14 amino acids. V was clipped by 4 bases and J by 1 base, with 10 bases between them. CDR3 sequence: CASSYEGANTEAFF. CDR3 coding DNA: TGTGCCAGCAGTTATGAGGGAGCGAACACTGAAGCTTTCTTT.

This clonotype was counted between two and nine times. This beta chain is a stray sequence in a library constructed for alpha chains; its clone size is not meaningful. The chain uses TRBV20-1 and TRBJ2-7; weak D call: TRBD1 (5 bases). This CDR3 contains 12 residues. V lost 3 bases to trimming and J lost 2 bases, with 8 bases between them. Germline V gene sequence: CDR1 DFQATT, CDR2 SNEGSKA (reference sequence). The CDR3 region has the DNA TGCAGTGCTAGTAGACAGACCTACGAGCAGTACTTC. This codes for CSASRQTYEQYF.

This clonotype came up a few times. The junction departs from germline at one end; a sequencing error may be responsible. This beta chain is an unintended read in a library built for alpha chains; its size means little. The chain employs TRBV28 and TRBJ2-4; 9 bases match TRBD1. CDR1 and CDR2 (germline): MDHEN, SYDVKM. CDR3 size: 12 residues. The CDR3 region is CASSPRSTGGQF. The CDR3 nucleotides are TGTGCCAGCAGCCCGAGGTCGACAGGGGGGCAGTTC.

Regarding this clonotype: This beta chain is off target for a library built for alpha chains, so its abundance means little. This chain joins TRBV5-1 and TRBJ2-7; tentatively, D is TRBD2 (6 bases). Trimming removed 0 bases from V and 7 bases from J, with 11 bases in between. Germline V gives CDR1 SGHRS, CDR2 YFSETQ. The CDR3 has 13 residues. The CDR3 nucleotides read TGCGCCAGCAGCTTGGTGCAGGCGGGGGAGCAGTACTTC. It translates to CASSLVQAGEQYF.